The source of this T cell receptor (beta chain) is a study of T cell responses to AZD1222 COVID-19 vaccine. Whole-study findings and limits: CD4 TCRs associated with vaccination spanned spike, dominating at 160-218 and 743-854. Baseline testing showed seropositivity in only a handful of AZD1222 recipients. A mostly white British donor set with more females was recruited, and clonal diversity was possibly underestimated.

Sequencing was performed with immunoSEQ multiplex PCR; in TCRdb, only in-frame clones are kept and a portion is missing. Found here are 130,000 to 150,000 clones, 70% to 90% of them singletons; the top ten hold 5.5%. A note on this clone: The antigen is not known.

CDR3 length equals 15 residues. Trimming left V 4 bases short and J 4 bases short, with 16 bases between. Germline V gene data show CDR1 as MNHEY and CDR2 as SMNVEV (reference sequence). The V and J genes are TRBV27 and TRBJ1-1; possible D gene TRBD1, 6 bases. The sequenced sample was peripheral blood, obtained on day 0 of AZD1222 vaccination. The source is an adult in good health. In nucleotides, the CDR3 is TGTGCCAGCAGTTCATGGGGGGCTATGGCCACTGAAGCTTTCTTT. It yields the protein CASSSWGAMATEAFF.